A selection of T cell receptor beta chains follows, all from one sample in a study of blood T cell repertoires in COVID-19. Clones were read by immunoSEQ multiplex PCR, and TCRdb kept only the in-frame ones, dropping some. The data hold 200,000 to 250,000 clones, with around nine tenths observed a single time. Sequenced input: peripheral blood. These receptors were taken from a man aged 55 to 70 who had recovered from COVID-19. The CDR3 runs from the conserved cysteine through the conserved F or W. The D gene is left open where the match is weak. A clone size is listed for some rows: how often the clone was seen (once, few, many), or a class if it is expanded.

TRBJ1-4,-,TRBV5-1,TRBD1,TGCGCCAGCAGCTTACAGGGGCTCGGAGAAAAACTGTTTTTT,CASSLQGLGEKLFF
TRBJ2-5,-,TRBV4-3,TRBD2,TGCGCCAGCAGCCGGGCAGCGACTAGCGGAGAGACCCAGTACTTC,CASSRAATSGETQYF
TRBJ2-1,-,TRBV15,TRBD2,TGTGCCACCAGCAGAGATCAGGCGGGGGGCTCAAATGAGCAGTTCTTC,CATSRDQAGGSNEQFF
TRBJ1-3,-,TRBV7-3,TRBD1,TGTGCCAGCAGCTTGGGGACAGGGGCGGGAAACACCATATATTTT,CASSLGTGAGNTIYF
TRBJ1-2,-,TRBV30,-,TGTGCCTGGAGTGTAAGTGGAGGGTTTGGCTACACCTTC,CAWSVSGGFGYTF
TRBJ1-2,-,TRBV18,TRBD1,TGTGCCAGCTCACCAGAGATTGGACAGGCCCCTAACTATGGCTACACCTTC,CASSPEIGQAPNYGYTF
TRBJ1-2,-,TRBV6-5,TRBD1,TGTGCCAGCAGCCAGGACAGGGTGTATGGCTACACCTTC,CASSQDRVYGYTF
TRBJ1-2,-,TRBV5-5,TRBD1,TGTGCCAGCAGCTTGGGGGACAGGGGATTTTCTAGAGGCTACACCTTC,CASSLGDRGFSRGYTF
TRBJ2-1,-,TRBV28,TRBD2,TGTGCCAGCGCAACTAGCGGGAGGGCCAATGAGCAGTTCTTC,CASATSGRANEQFF
TRBJ1-5,-,TRBV4-1,TRBD1,TGCGCCAGCAGCCAAGATATCAGGGGGAGCCTACAGCCCCAGCATTTT,CASSQDIRGSLQPQHF
TRBJ2-3,-,TRBV13,-,TGTGCCAGCAGCCTTGGGACTTCTAGCACAGATACGCAGTATTTT,CASSLGTSSTDTQYF
TRBJ1-1,-,TRBV6-5,TRBD1,TGTGCCAGCGGGGACAGTTACACTGAAGCTTTCTTT,CASGDSYTEAFF
TRBJ2-2,-,TRBV19,TRBD2,TGTGCCAGTCCTCCGACTAGCGGGCGTAACACCGGGGAGCTGTTTTTT,CASPPTSGRNTGELFF
TRBJ2-5,many,TRBV10-2,-,TGCGCCAGCAGACCGGACAGCGCCCAAGAGACCCAGTACTTC,CASRPDSAQETQYF
TRBJ1-4,-,TRBV2,TRBD1,TGTGCCAGCAGTGAAGGGACAGGGGGTAATGAAAAACTGTTTTTT,CASSEGTGGNEKLFF
TRBJ2-7,-,TRBV18,-,TGTGCCAGCTCACCCGTAGTTAGGAGCTCCTACGAGCAGTACTTC,CASSPVVRSSYEQYF
TRBJ2-1,-,TRBV29-1,TRBD2,TGCAGCGTTGAAAGGTTAGCGGGATTTGAGCAGTTCTTC,CSVERLAGFEQFF
TRBJ2-1,-,TRBV5-4,-,TGTGCCAGCAGCCCGGGGTGGGCGGGGAAATACAATGAGCAGTTCTTC,CASSPGWAGKYNEQFF
TRBJ2-7,-,TRBV18,TRBD1,TGTGCCAGCTCACCGGGACAGGTTTCCTACGAGCAGTACTTC,CASSPGQVSYEQYF
TRBJ1-3,-,TRBV5-6,TRBD1,TGTGCCAGCAGCTTAGGACAGGACCCCTCTGGAAACACCATATATTTT,CASSLGQDPSGNTIYF
TRBJ1-1,-,TRBV7-2,TRBD1,TGTGCCAGCAGCTTCTTCGGACAGGGTGAAGCTTTCTTT,CASSFFGQGEAFF
TRBJ1-1,few,TRBV7-8,TRBD1,TGTGCCAGCAGCTTAGACACAGGGGGGGACACTGAAGCTTTCTTT,CASSLDTGGDTEAFF
TRBJ1-2,few,TRBV11-2,TRBD1,TGTGCCAGCAGCTCCAGCCGGGGACAGGGTGGCTATGGCTACACCTTC,CASSSSRGQGGYGYTF
TRBJ2-3,-,TRBV9,-,TGTGCCAGCAGCCAGATACAGGGAAATACGCAGTATTTT,CASSQIQGNTQYF